The 18 T cell receptor beta chains given below trace back to one sample, sequenced in a study of blood T cell repertoires in COVID-19. TCRdb's copy holds only in-frame clones and misses some; the assay was immunoSEQ multiplex PCR. In the table there are around 250,000 clones, 84% of which are singletons. Material for sequencing was peripheral blood. Receptor source: a human donor in a cohort sampled during active COVID-19.

The rearrangement links TRBV5-1 to TRBJ2-7, with D possibly TRBD1 on 8 matching bases. Germline CDR1 SGHRS, CDR2 YFSETQ. The CDR3 is made up of 15 amino acids. V was cut by 4 bases and J by 6 bases, with 20 bases left in between. CDR3 coding DNA: TGCGCCAGCAGCGTCGGACAGGGCGGGGGTTCCGAGCAGTACTTC. Encoded protein: CASSVGQGGGSEQYF.

J is TRBJ1-1 and V is TRBV28; D is undetermined. This CDR3 comprises 14 residues. Germline V gives CDR1 MDHEN, CDR2 SYDVKM. Trimming pared 1 base from V and 2 bases from J, leaving 8 bases between. The CDR3 sequence: CASSLYGRNTEAFF. The CDR3 DNA is TGTGCCAGCAGTTTATATGGCAGAAACACTGAAGCTTTCTTT.

The chain has TRBV23-1 and TRBJ2-1; 9 bases are shared with TRBD1. TRBV23-1 is classed as an ORF, of uncertain function. The CDR3 consists of 21 residues. Trimming removed 0 bases from V and 2 bases from J; junction bases left unmatched: 17. The CDR3 bases are TGCGCCAGCAGTCAATCGGGATGGGACAGGGAGTTTCAGGGGCCCTACAATGAGCAGTTCTTC. Protein product: CASSQSGWDREFQGPYNEQFF.

The V gene is TRBV5-6, the J gene TRBJ2-3; 8 nucleotides align to TRBD2. The germline CDR1 and CDR2 sequences are SGHDT and YYEEEE. The junction had 3 bases not matched to a gene; V was cut back by 0 bases and J by 3 bases. This CDR3 has 15 amino acids. The CDR3: CASSLGLASTDTQYF. CDR3 DNA: TGTGCCAGCAGCTTGGGACTAGCGTCGACAGATACGCAGTATTTT.

V gene TRBV5-5 combines with J gene TRBJ1-5; 10 nucleotides agree with TRBD1. CDR3 length: 16 residues. Germline trimming cut 5 bases from V and 5 bases from J; bases unmatched to any gene: 10. CDR1 and CDR2 (germline): SGHKS, YYEKEE (reference sequence). The DNA for the CDR3 is TGTGCCAGCAGTTCCGGGACAGGGGTTTTGGATCAGCCCCAGCATTTT. This sequence encodes CASSSGTGVLDQPQHF.

The V gene is TRBV5-1, the J gene TRBJ1-1; TRBD1 agrees at 8 bases. The V and J ends lost 0 bases and 1 base, in that order; junction bases with no gene match: 2. CDR1 and CDR2 from the germline V gene are SGHRS and YFSETQ. The CDR3 runs to 15 residues. Here the CDR3 reads CASSLAGTGNTEAFF. The CDR3 DNA reads TGCGCCAGCAGCTTGGCCGGGACAGGGAACACTGAAGCTTTCTTT.

The V gene is TRBV7-9, the J gene TRBJ2-3; 13 bases line up with TRBD2. Germline V gene lookup returns CDR1 SEHNR and CDR2 FQNEAQ (reference sequence). Trimming cost V 4 bases and J 6 bases; bases outside gene matches: 7. This CDR3 contains 16 residues. The CDR3 region has the DNA TGTGCCAGCAGCTCGTCACTAGCGGGGGGGCCGGATACGCAGTATTTT. Protein product: CASSSSLAGGPDTQYF.

The chain employs TRBV19 and TRBJ1-5; 7 bases agree with TRBD1. The CDR3 sequence is 17 residues long. V dropped 7 bases and J dropped 0; count of bases not matched to a gene: 12. CDR1 and CDR2 (germline): LNHDA, SQIVND (reference sequence). Written as DNA, the CDR3 is TGTGCCAGTAAGGAAGGGGGCAGGGGTTTTAGCAATCAGCCCCAGCATTTT. It encodes CASKEGGRGFSNQPQHF.

This clone was observed a single time. The chain uses TRBV6-5 and TRBJ2-7, with 7 bases aligning to TRBD1. Germline lookup yields CDR1 MNHEY and CDR2 SVGAGI. This CDR3 contains 14 residues. V dropped 5 bases and J dropped 4; count of bases not matched to a gene: 8. For the CDR3, the DNA is TGTGCCAGCAGTAAATCCGGGACAGAGTACGAGCAGTACTTC. Translated, it gives CASSKSGTEYEQYF.

The rearrangement joins TRBV5-1 to TRBJ2-7, with 8 bases identical to TRBD1. CDR1 SGHRS and CDR2 YFSETQ come from the germline V gene. There are 15 residues in the CDR3. J lost 3 bases, V lost 4 bases, and 9 bases had no gene match. The CDR3 DNA is TGCGCCAGCAGCACAGACAGGGGACAAGGCTACGAGCAGTACTTC. It specifies CASSTDRGQGYEQYF.

J is TRBJ1-3 and V is TRBV6-6, with TRBD1 matching over 12 bases. Germline-derived CDR1 and CDR2 are MNHNY and SVGAGI (reference sequence). The CDR3 consists of 17 residues. The J segment lost 3 bases and the V segment lost 7 bases, leaving 10 bases of the junction unmatched. The CDR3 sequence is CASIRSGQGAFGNTIYF. The CDR3 DNA sequence: TGTGCCAGCATCCGATCGGGACAGGGGGCCTTTGGAAACACCATATATTTT.

This clone was seen a handful of times. The chain has TRBV7-2 and TRBJ1-5, with TRBD1 matching over 9 bases. The V gene end was trimmed by 5 bases and the J gene end by 4 bases; junction bases not matched to a gene: 15. Looked up from germline, CDR1 is SGHTA and CDR2 is FQGNSA. This CDR3 spans 18 amino acids. The CDR3, as DNA: TGTGCCAGCAGCAAACAGGGGGCGGGGTTGGCGGGAAATCAGCCCCAGCATTTT. Translating gives CASSKQGAGLAGNQPQHF.

Notes on this clone: One end of the junction fails to match germline, which may point to a read error. V usage is TRBV7-7 and J usage is TRBJ2-2; 11 nucleotides agree with TRBD2. CDR3 length: 16 amino acids. CDR1 SSHAT and CDR2 FNYEAQ come from the germline V gene (reference sequence). CDR3 in DNA: TGTGCTAGCAGCGTAAAACTAGCGGGAGCCACCGGGGAGCTGTTTTTT. It yields the protein CASSVKLAGATGELFF.

This sequence joins TRBV4-1 and TRBJ2-5; 10 bases agree with TRBD2. The CDR3 consists of 14 residues. The V gene end was trimmed by 4 bases and the J gene end by 5 bases; junction bases not matched to a gene: 4. Germline V gives CDR1 MGHRA, CDR2 YSYEKL. For the CDR3, the DNA is TGCGCCAGCAGCCCTCTAGCGGGAGTGGAGACCCAGTACTTC. This encodes CASSPLAGVETQYF.

Regarding this clone: One end of the junction fails to match germline, which may point to a read error. V is TRBV3-1 (or the pseudogene TRBV3-2) and J is TRBJ1-4; D ambiguous. The CDR3 has 14 residues. CDR1 and CDR2 (germline): LGHDT, YNNKEL (reference sequence). The CDR3 region is CASSQENAGSSRVF. CDR3 nucleotide sequence: TGTGCCAGCAGCCAAGAAAATGCCGGGTCATCCCGCGTTTTT.

The rearrangement uses TRBV5-1 and TRBJ2-7; 7 nucleotides line up with TRBD1. The CDR3 is made up of 14 amino acids. Germline CDR1 SGHRS, CDR2 YFSETQ. V lost 0 bases, J lost 4 bases, and 4 bases stayed unmatched. The CDR3 loop is CASSLEGGAYEQYF. The CDR3 DNA reads TGCGCCAGCAGCTTGGAAGGGGGCGCGTACGAGCAGTACTTC.

V is TRBV27 and J is TRBJ2-3, with 13 positions matching TRBD2. CDR1 MNHEY and CDR2 SMNVEV come from the germline V gene (reference sequence). V gave up 4 bases and J gave up 5 bases; unmatched junction bases: 24. CDR3 length equals 22 residues. The CDR3 loop is CASSYELTPAGLAGPRGDTQYF. In DNA form, the CDR3 reads TGTGCCAGCAGTTACGAGCTCACCCCGGCGGGACTAGCGGGACCCCGGGGAGATACGCAGTATTTT.

The chain carries TRBV5-1 and TRBJ1-1; D unresolved. Trimming shortened V by 4 bases and J by 1 base, and 5 bases separated the two germline ends. The V gene's germline CDR1 is SGHRS and CDR2 YFSETQ. CDR3 length: 12 residues. CDR3 DNA sequence: TGCGCCAGCAGCCTACGGAACACTGAAGCTTTCTTT. Translated: CASSLRNTEAFF. Complete variable domain (other parts from reference TRBV5-1 and TRBJ1-1): KAGVTQTPRYLIKTRGQQVTLSCSPISGHRSVSWYQQTPGQGLQFLFEYFSETQRNKGNFPGRFSGRQFSNSRSEMNVSTLELGDSALYLCASSLRNTEAFFGQGTRLTVV.